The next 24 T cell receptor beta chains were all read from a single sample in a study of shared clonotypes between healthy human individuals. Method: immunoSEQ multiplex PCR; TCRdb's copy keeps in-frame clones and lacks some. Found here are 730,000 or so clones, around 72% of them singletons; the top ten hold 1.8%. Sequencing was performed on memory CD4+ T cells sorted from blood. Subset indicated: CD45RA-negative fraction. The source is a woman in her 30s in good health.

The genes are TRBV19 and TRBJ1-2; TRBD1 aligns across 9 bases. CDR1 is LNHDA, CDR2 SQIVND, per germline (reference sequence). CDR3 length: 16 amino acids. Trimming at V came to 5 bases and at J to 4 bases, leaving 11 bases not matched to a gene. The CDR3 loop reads CASSDRADRGFYGYTF. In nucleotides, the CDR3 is TGTGCCAGTAGTGATCGAGCGGACAGGGGATTCTATGGCTACACCTTC.

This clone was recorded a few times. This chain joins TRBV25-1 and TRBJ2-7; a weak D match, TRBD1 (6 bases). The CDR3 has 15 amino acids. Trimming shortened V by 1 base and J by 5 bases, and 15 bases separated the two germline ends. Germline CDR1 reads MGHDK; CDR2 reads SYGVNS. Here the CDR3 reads CASSEWGRGTDEQYF. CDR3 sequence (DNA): TGTGCCAGCAGTGAATGGGGCAGGGGCACCGACGAGCAGTACTTC.

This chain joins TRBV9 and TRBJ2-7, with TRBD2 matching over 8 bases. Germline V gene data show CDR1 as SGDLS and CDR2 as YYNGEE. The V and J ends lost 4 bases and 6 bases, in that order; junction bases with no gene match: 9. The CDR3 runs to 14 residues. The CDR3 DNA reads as TGTGCCAGCAGCCCGGGACTAGGAAATGGCGAGCAGTACTTC. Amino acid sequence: CASSPGLGNGEQYF.

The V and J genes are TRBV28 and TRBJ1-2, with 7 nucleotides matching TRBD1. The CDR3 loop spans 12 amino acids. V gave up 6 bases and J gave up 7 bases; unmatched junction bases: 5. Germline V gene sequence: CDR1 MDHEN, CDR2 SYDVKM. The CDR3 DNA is TGTGCCAGCAGGAAGACAGGGTCTGGCTACACCTTC. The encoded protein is CASRKTGSGYTF.

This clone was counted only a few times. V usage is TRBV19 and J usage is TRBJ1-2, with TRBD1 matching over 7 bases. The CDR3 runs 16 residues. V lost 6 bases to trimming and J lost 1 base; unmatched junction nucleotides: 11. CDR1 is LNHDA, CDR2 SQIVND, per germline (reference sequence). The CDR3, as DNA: TGTGCCAGTAGCCTAAAAAGACAGGGCCTTAACTATGGCTACACCTTC. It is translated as CASSLKRQGLNYGYTF.

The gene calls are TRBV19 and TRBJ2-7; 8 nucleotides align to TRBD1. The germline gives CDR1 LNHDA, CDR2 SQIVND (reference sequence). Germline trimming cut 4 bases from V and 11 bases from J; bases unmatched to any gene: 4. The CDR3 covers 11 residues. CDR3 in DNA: TGTGCCAGTAGTAAGACAGGGGAGAAGTACTTC. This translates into CASSKTGEKYF.

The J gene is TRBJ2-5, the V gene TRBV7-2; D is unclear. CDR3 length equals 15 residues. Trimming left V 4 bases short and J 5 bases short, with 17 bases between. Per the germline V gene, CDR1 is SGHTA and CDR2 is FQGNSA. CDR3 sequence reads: CASSSLTISVETQYF. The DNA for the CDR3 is TGTGCCAGCAGCTCTTTAACGATCTCTGTGGAGACCCAGTACTTC.

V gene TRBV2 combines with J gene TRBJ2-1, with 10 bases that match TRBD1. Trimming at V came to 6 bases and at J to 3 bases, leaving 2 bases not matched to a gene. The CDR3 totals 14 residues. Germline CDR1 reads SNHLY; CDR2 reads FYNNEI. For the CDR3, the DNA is TGTGCCAGCAGGGGGACAGGGGTCTACAATGAGCAGTTCTTC. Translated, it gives CASRGTGVYNEQFF.

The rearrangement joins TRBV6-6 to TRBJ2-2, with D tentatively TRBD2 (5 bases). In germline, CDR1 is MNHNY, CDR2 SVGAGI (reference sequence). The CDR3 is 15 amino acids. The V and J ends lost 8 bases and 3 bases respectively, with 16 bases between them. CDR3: CASGRASQYTGELFF. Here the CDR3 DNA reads TGTGCCAGCGGGCGGGCTAGCCAGTACACCGGGGAGCTGTTTTTT.

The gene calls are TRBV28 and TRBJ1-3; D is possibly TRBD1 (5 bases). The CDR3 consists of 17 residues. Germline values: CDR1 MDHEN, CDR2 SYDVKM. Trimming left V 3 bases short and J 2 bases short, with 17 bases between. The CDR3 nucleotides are TGTGCCAGCAGTTTTAGTGGTCAGGGTAGGGCTGGAAACACCATATATTTT. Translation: CASSFSGQGRAGNTIYF.

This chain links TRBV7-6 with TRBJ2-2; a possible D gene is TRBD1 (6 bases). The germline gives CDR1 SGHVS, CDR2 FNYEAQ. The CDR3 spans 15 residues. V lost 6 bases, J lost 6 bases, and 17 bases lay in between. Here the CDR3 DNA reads TGTGCCAGCAGGCCCATAGGGGGAGCCGCCGGGGAGCTGTTTTTT. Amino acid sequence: CASRPIGGAAGELFF.

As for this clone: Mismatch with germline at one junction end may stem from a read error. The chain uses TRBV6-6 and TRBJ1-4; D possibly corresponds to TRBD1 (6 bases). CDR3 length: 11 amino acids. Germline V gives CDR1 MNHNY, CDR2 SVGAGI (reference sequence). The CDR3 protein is CASSRGRGEIF. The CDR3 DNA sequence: TGTGCCAGCAGCAGGGGACGGGGGGAAATTTTT.

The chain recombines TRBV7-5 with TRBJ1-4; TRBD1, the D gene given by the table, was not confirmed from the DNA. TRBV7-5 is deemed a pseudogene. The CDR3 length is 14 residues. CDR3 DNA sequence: TGTGTCAGAAGCCCATCTAGACAGGGAGAAAAACTGTTTTTT. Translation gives CVRSPSRQGEKLFF.

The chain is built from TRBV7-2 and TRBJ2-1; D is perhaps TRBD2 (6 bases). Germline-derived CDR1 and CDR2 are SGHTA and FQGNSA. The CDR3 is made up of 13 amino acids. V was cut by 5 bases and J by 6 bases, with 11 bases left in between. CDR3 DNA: TGTGCCAGCAGCCTGGGACTCCTCAATGAGCAGTTCTTC. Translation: CASSLGLLNEQFF.

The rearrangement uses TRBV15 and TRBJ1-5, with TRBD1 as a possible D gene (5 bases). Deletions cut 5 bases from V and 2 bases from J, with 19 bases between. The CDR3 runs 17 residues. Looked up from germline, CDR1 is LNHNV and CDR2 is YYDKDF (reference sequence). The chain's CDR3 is CATSPLGTSRGNQPQHF. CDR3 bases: TGTGCCACCAGCCCCCTGGGGACGTCGAGGGGCAATCAGCCCCAGCATTTT.

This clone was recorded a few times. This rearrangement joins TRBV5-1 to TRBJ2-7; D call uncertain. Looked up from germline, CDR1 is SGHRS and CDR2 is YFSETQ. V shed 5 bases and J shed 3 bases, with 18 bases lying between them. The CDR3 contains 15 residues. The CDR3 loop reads CASSVGNSLNYEQYF. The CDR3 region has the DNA TGCGCCAGCAGTGTGGGAAACTCACTCAACTACGAGCAGTACTTC.

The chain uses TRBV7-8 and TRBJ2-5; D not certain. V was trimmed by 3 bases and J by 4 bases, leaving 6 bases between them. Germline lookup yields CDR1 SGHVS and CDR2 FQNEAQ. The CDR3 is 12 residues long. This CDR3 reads CASSFRVETQYF. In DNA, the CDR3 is TGTGCCAGCAGCTTCCGGGTAGAGACCCAGTACTTC.

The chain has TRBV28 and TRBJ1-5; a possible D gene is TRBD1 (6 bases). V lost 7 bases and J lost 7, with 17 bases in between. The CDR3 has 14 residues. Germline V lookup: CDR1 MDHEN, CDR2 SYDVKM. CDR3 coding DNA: TGTGCCAGCAATCCACAGGGAACCGGCCAGCCCCAGCATTTT. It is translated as CASNPQGTGQPQHF.

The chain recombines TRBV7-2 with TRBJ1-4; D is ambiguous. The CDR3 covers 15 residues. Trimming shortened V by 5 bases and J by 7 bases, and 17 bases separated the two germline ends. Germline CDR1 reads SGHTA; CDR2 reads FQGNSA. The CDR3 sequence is CASSPDRGRSEKLFF. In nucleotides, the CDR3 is TGTGCCAGCAGCCCTGATCGCGGACGGAGTGAAAAACTGTTTTTT.

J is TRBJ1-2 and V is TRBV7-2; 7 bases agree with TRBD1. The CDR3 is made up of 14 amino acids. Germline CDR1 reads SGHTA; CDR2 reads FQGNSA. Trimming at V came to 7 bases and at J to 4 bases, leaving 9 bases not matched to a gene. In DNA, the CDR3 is TGTGCCAGCACCATAGACGGACAGGCCTATGGCTACACCTTC. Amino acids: CASTIDGQAYGYTF.

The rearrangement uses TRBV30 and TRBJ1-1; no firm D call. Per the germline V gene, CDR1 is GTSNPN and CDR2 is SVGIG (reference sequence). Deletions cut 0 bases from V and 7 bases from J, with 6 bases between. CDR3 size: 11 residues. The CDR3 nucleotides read TGTGCCTGGAGTGTTTCTATTGAAGCTTTCTTT. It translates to CAWSVSIEAFF. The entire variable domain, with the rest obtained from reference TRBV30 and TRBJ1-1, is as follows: SQTIHQWPATLVQPVGSPLSLECTVEGTSNPNLYWYRQAAGRGLQLLFYSVGIGQISSEVPQNLSASRPQDRQFILSSKKLLLSDSGFYLCAWSVSIEAFFGQGTRLTVV.

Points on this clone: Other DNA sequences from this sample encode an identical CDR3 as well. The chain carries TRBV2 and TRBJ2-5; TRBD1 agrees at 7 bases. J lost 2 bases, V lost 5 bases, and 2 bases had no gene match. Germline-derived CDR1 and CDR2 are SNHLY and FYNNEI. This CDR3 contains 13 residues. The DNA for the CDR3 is TGTGCCAGCAGTTTACAGGGGCAAGAGACCCAGTACTTC. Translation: CASSLQGQETQYF.

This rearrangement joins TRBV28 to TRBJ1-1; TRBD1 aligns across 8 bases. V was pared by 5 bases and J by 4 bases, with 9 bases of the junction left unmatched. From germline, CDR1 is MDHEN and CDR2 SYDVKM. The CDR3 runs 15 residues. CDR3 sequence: CASSLLRGLGTEAFF. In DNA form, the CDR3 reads TGTGCCAGCAGTCTACTCAGGGGGCTCGGCACTGAAGCTTTCTTT.

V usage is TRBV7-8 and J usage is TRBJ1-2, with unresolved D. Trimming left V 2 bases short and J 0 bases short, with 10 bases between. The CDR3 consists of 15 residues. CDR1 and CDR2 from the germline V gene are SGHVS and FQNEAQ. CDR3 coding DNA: TGTGCCAGCAGCTTACGAGCCGGTACTAACTATGGCTACACCTTC. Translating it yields CASSLRAGTNYGYTF.